Below, 13 T cell receptor beta chains from the same sample are listed, as sequenced in a study of radiotherapy plus CTLA-4 blockade in lung cancer. The assay was immunoSEQ multiplex PCR, and TCRdb's table has in-frame clones only and misses some. This sample has around 90,000 clones, with about four fifths found just once. The sample in question was peripheral blood, obtained from a patient treated with radiotherapy plus ipilimumab. These receptors all stem from a human donor with non-small cell lung cancer who had stable disease on radiotherapy plus ipilimumab.

This rearrangement joins TRBV5-1 to TRBJ2-1; 12 nucleotides line up with TRBD2. J lost 7 bases, V lost 1 base, and 9 bases had no gene match. Per germline, CDR1 SGHRS and CDR2 YFSETQ. This CDR3 is 17 amino acids long. CDR3 loop: CASSLRSSGGAGNEQFF. The CDR3 nucleotides are TGCGCCAGCAGCTTGAGGTCTAGCGGGGGGGCCGGGAATGAGCAGTTCTTC.

V usage is TRBV28 and J usage is TRBJ2-7; 10 positions match TRBD1. After removal of 3 bases from V and 4 bases from J, the junction contained 9 bases not matched to a gene. The CDR3 is 16 amino acids. The germline gives CDR1 MDHEN, CDR2 SYDVKM. As DNA, the CDR3 is TGTGCCAGCAGTTTCCCTCGGACAGGGGGAGGGTACGAGCAGTACTTC. Protein sequence: CASSFPRTGGGYEQYF.

This chain uses TRBV6-1 with TRBJ1-1; 7 nucleotides align to TRBD1. Germline trimming cut 6 bases from V and 5 bases from J; bases unmatched to any gene: 9. The CDR3 sequence is 14 residues long. Germline CDR1 and CDR2: MNHNS and SASEGT. CDR3 region: CASSTTGLGTEAFF. Here the CDR3 DNA reads TGTGCCAGCAGCACGACAGGGCTAGGGACTGAAGCTTTCTTT.

The chain recombines TRBV6-5 with TRBJ1-3; maybe TRBD1 (6 bases). The CDR3 sequence is 16 residues long. Germline V gene lookup returns CDR1 MNHEY and CDR2 SVGAGI. V was cut by 2 bases and J by 0 bases, with 11 bases left in between. CDR3 DNA: TGTGCCAGCAGTTACCAGCCAGGGGACTCTGGAAACACCATATATTTT. Its protein is CASSYQPGDSGNTIYF.

This clone showed up just once. The rearrangement uses TRBV6-5 and TRBJ2-1, with 10 bases matching TRBD1. Germline V gene data show CDR1 as MNHEY and CDR2 as SVGAGI. The length of the CDR3 is 15 residues. The V and J ends lost 5 bases and 6 bases, in that order; junction bases with no gene match: 7. The CDR3 bases are TGTGCCAGCAGTCGAGGGACAGGGGTGGGCAATGAGCAGTTCTTC. Translating it yields CASSRGTGVGNEQFF.

The chain uses TRBV7-3 and TRBJ2-3; TRBD2 matches at 15 bases. The CDR3 sequence is 17 residues long. V trimming: 4 bases; J trimming: 5 bases; junction bases outside the gene matches: 7. The germline CDR1 and CDR2 sequences are SGHTA and FQGTGA. CDR3 nucleotide sequence: TGTGCCAGCAGCTCCGGACTAGCGGGAGGGCCGGGAGATACGCAGTATTTT. Residues: CASSSGLAGGPGDTQYF.

The V and J genes are TRBV18 and TRBJ1-1; no firm D call. CDR3 length: 15 amino acids. Germline loops: CDR1 KGHSH, CDR2 LQKENI. With 0 bases removed from V and 5 bases from J, the gap between germline ends came to 13 bases. The CDR3 nucleotides read TGTGCCAGCTCACCACCTCATAGCACGGGGACTGAAGCTTTCTTT. Its translation: CASSPPHSTGTEAFF.

The chain employs TRBV28 and TRBJ2-2; 8 nucleotides align to TRBD2. Germline CDR1 MDHEN, CDR2 SYDVKM. V trimming: 5 bases; J trimming: 3 bases; junction bases outside the gene matches: 8. CDR3 length equals 16 residues. The CDR3 coding sequence is TGTGCCAGCAGTCCCGTTCGGACTAGCTACACCGGGGAGCTGTTTTTT. Its translation is CASSPVRTSYTGELFF. Using reference TRBV28 and TRBJ2-2 for the parts outside the CDR3, the full variable domain is DVKVTQSSRYLVKRTGEKVFLECVQDMDHENMFWYRQDPGLGLRLIYFSYDVKMKEKGDIPEGYSVSREKKERFSLILESASTNQTSMYLCASSPVRTSYTGELFFGEGSRLTVL.

There are a few counts of this clone. This chain links TRBV10-3 with TRBJ2-7; 7 bases agree with TRBD1. Trimming cost V 10 bases and J 0 bases; bases outside gene matches: 6. Germline assignment: CDR1 ENHRY and CDR2 SYGVKD. The CDR3 is 13 residues long. The CDR3 DNA sequence: TGTGCCACCAGCTGGGACAGCTCCTACGAGCAGTACTTC. Residues: CATSWDSSYEQYF.

This sequence joins TRBV4-2 and TRBJ2-3; the D gene is possibly TRBD1 (6 bases). Trimming cost V 4 bases and J 0 bases, with 11 bases left between them. The CDR3 totals 15 residues. CDR1 and CDR2 from the germline V gene are LGHNA and YNFKEQ. CDR3 loop: CASSPARGSTDTQYF. The CDR3 DNA is TGTGCCAGCAGCCCCGCCAGGGGAAGCACAGATACGCAGTATTTT.

The V call is TRBV5-6, the J call TRBJ2-1; D might be TRBD1 (5 bases). V shed 3 bases and J shed 5 bases, with 15 bases lying between them. The CDR3 runs to 15 residues. Per the germline V gene, CDR1 is SGHDT and CDR2 is YYEEEE. This CDR3 reads CASSSGKGWDNEQFF. CDR3 in DNA: TGTGCCAGCAGCTCAGGGAAAGGCTGGGACAATGAGCAGTTCTTC. The whole variable domain, remainder taken from reference TRBV5-6 and TRBJ2-1, is DAGVTQSPTHLIKTRGQQVTLRCSPKSGHDTVSWYQQALGQGPQFIFQYYEEEERQRGNFPDRFSGHQFPNYSSELNVNALLLGDSALYLCASSSGKGWDNEQFFGPGTRLTVL.

This chain connects TRBV27 to TRBJ2-3; D tentatively fits TRBD1 or TRBD2 (5 bases each). Germline V gives CDR1 MNHEY, CDR2 SMNVEV (reference sequence). This CDR3 spans 17 amino acids. V was clipped by 2 bases and J by 11 bases, with 26 bases between them. CDR3 DNA: TGTGCCAGCAGTTTACGGGGCGGGCGGAAGGAAGCTCGGGGGCAGTATTTT. This codes for CASSLRGGRKEARGQYF.

The chain carries TRBV28 and TRBJ1-2, with D hard to call. The CDR3 runs 12 residues. Trimming stripped 8 bases from V and 4 bases from J, with 11 bases between. Per the germline V gene, CDR1 is MDHEN and CDR2 is SYDVKM. This chain's CDR3 is CASAMTVYGYTF. The CDR3 DNA reads as TGTGCCAGCGCAATGACGGTCTATGGCTACACCTTC.